One T cell receptor (beta chain) is described in this entry. The antigen is undetermined. This specimen comes from a study of human T cells and chemical hapten exposure. Overall study: Donors were sensitized with 2% DPC on the upper inner arm. The study enrolled mostly female patients with alopecia areata, totalis or universalis. Regarding the study as a whole: Counts of TCRs above 1 in 1000 frequency stayed unchanged with DPC sensitization. Versus controls, significantly more large CDR3 similarity clusters arose from expanded TCRs.

Time point in this sample: pre-sensitization, week 0. The treatment denotes: therapeutic diphenylcyclopropenone sensitization with weekly scalp DPC. TCRdb used MiXCR to reprocess the RACE reads, holding one entry per CDR3 protein. The sample has about 120,000 distinct CDR3 sequences; roughly 13% are singletons. The source of this sequence is a woman aged 18-29 years with alopecia areata. Some clones in this sample may be carry-over from other donors' samples. Sequencing used whole blood, obtained in connection with sensitization to the hapten diphenylcyclopropenone (DPC).

CDR3 region: CASSQEKNSGRSPLHF. DNA for the CDR3: TGTGCCAGCAGCCAAGAAAAGAACAGTGGGAGATCACCCCTCCACTTT. The chain recombines TRBV4-2 with TRBJ1-6; D is undetermined. Per the germline V gene, CDR1 is LGHNA and CDR2 is YNFKEQ. The CDR3 has 16 amino acids. Trimming cost V 0 bases and J 10 bases, with 16 bases left between them.